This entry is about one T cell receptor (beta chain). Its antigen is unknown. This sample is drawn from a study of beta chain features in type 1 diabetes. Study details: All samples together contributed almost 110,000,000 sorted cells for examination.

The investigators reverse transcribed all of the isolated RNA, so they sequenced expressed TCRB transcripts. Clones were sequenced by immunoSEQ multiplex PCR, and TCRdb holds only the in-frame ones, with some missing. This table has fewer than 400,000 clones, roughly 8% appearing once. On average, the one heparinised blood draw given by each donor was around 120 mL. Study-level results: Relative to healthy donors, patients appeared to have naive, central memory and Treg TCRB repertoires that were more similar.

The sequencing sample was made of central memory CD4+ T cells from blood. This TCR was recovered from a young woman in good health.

CDR3 in amino acids: CASRPGQGYEKLFF. The CDR3 DNA reads as TGTGCCAGCAGGCCGGGACAGGGTTACGAAAAACTGTTTTTT. The chain uses TRBV6-1 and TRBJ1-4; 9 nucleotides agree with TRBD1. With V trimmed by 6 bases and J by 8 bases, 7 bases remained unmatched. Germline values: CDR1 MNHNS, CDR2 SASEGT. The CDR3 contains 14 residues.